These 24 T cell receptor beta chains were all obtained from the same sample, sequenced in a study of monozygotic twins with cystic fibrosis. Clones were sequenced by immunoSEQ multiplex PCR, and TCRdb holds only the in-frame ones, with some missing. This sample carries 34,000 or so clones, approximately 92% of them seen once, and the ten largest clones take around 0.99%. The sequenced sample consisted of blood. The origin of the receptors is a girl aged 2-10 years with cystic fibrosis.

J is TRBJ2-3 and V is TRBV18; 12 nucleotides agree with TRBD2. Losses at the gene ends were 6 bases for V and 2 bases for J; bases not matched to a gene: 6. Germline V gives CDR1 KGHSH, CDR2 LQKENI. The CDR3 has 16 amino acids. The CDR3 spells CASSHRTSGNTDTQYF. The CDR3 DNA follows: TGTGCCAGCTCCCACCGGACTAGCGGGAACACAGATACGCAGTATTTT.

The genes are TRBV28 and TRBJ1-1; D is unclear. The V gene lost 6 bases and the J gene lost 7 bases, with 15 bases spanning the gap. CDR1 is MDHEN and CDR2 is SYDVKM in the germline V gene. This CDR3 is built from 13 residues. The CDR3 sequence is CASRNRGPLEAFF. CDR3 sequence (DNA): TGTGCCAGCAGAAATCGAGGGCCCCTTGAAGCTTTCTTT.

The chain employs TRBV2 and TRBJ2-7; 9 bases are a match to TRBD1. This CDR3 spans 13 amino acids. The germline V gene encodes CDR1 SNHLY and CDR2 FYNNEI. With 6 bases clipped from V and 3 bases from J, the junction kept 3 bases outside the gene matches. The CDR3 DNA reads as TGTGCCAGCAGATCGGACAGGGGCTACGAGCAGTACTTC. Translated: CASRSDRGYEQYF.

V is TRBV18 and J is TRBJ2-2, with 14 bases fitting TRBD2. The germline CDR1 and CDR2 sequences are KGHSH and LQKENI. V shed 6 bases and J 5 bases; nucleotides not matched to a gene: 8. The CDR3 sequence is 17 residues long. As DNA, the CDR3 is TGTGCCAGCTCCCAGGGACTAGCGGGGGAGAAAACCGGGGAGCTGTTTTTT. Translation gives CASSQGLAGEKTGELFF.

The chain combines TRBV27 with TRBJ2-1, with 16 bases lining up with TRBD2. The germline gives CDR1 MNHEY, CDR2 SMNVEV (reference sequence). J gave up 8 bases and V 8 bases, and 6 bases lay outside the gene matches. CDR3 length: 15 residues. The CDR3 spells CASSGLAGGPDEQFF. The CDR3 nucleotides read TGTGCCAGCTCGGGACTAGCGGGAGGGCCTGATGAGCAGTTCTTC.

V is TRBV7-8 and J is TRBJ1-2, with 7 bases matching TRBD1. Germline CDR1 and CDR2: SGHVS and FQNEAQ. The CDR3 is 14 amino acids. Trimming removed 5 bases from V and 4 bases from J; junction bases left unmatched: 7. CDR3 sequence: CASSTQGQSYGYTF. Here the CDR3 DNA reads TGTGCCAGCAGCACCCAGGGACAGTCCTATGGCTACACCTTC.

The CDR3 DNA is TGCGCCAGCAGCCGAGCCACCGTGACAGGCTACACCGGGGAGCTGTTTTTT. Residues: CASSRATVTGYTGELFF. V is TRBV4-1 and J is TRBJ2-2; the D gene is possibly TRBD1 (6 bases). Germline CDR1 and CDR2: MGHRA and YSYEKL. The CDR3 has 17 residues. Trimming removed 4 bases at V and 3 bases at J, with 18 bases between.

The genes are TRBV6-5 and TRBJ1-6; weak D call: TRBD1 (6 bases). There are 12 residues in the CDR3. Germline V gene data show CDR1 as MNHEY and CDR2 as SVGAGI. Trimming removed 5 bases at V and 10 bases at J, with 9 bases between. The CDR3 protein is CASSPQGSPLHF. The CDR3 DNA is TGTGCCAGCAGTCCCCAGGGGTCACCCCTCCACTTT.

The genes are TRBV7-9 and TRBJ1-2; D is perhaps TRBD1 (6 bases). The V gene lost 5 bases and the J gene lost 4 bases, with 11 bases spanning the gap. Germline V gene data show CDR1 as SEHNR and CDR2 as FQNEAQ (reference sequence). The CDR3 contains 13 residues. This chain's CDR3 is CASSDRTAYGYTF. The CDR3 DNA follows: TGTGCCAGCAGCGACAGGACAGCCTATGGCTACACCTTC. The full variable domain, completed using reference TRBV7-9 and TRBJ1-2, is DTGVSQNPRHKITKRGQNVTFRCDPISEHNRLYWYRQTLGQGPEFLTYFQNEAQLEKSRLLSDRFSAERPKGSFSTLEIQRTEQGDSAMYLCASSDRTAYGYTFGSGTRLTVV.

The CDR3 bases are TGTGCCAGCAGCTTAGCGGGAGTAGCCGGGGAGCTGTTTTTT. Translated: CASSLAGVAGELFF. The gene calls are TRBV5-6 and TRBJ2-2; 8 nucleotides align to TRBD2. Trimming at V came to 2 bases and at J to 6 bases, leaving 3 bases not matched to a gene. Germline CDR1 is SGHDT and CDR2 is YYEEEE. The CDR3 has 14 amino acids.

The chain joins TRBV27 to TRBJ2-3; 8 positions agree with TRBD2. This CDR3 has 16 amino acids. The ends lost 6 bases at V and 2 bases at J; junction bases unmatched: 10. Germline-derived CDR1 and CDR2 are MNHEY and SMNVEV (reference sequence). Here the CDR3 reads CASSPGTRLVTDTQYF. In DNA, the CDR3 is TGTGCCAGCAGCCCCGGGACTAGATTGGTCACAGATACGCAGTATTTT.

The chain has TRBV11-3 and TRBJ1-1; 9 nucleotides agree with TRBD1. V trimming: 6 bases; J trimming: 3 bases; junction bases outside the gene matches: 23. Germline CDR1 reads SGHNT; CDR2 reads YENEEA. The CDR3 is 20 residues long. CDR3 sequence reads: CASRLPLHHRDRVIYTEAFF. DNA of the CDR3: TGTGCCAGCAGACTACCCCTCCATCACCGGGACAGGGTGATTTACACTGAAGCTTTCTTT.

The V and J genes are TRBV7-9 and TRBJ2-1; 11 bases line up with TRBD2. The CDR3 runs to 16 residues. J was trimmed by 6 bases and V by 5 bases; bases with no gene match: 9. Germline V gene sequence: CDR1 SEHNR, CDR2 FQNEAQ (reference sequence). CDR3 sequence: CASSIRALAGVNEQFF. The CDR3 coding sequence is TGTGCCAGCAGCATCAGGGCACTAGCGGGGGTCAATGAGCAGTTCTTC.

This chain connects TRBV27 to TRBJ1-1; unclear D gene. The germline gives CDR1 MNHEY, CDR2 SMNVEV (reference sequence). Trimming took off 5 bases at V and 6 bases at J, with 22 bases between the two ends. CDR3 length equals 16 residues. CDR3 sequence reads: CASSPGPSSYRAEAFF. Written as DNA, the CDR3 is TGTGCCAGCAGTCCGGGTCCCTCGTCGTATAGAGCTGAAGCTTTCTTT.

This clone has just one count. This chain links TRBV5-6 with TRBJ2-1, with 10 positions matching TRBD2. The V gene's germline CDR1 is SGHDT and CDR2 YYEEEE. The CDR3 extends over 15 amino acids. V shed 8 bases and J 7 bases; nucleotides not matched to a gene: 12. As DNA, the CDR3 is TGTGCCAGTTGCGGGCCGGGACTAGCGTATAATGAGCAGTTCTTC. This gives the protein CASCGPGLAYNEQFF.

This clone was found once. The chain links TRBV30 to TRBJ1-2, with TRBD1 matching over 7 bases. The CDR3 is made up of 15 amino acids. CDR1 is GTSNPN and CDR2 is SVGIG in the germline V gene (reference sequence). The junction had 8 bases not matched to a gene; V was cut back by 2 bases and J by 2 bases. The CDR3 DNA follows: TGTGCCTGGAGTCCAGAACCACAGGGGAACTATGGCTACACCTTC. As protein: CAWSPEPQGNYGYTF.

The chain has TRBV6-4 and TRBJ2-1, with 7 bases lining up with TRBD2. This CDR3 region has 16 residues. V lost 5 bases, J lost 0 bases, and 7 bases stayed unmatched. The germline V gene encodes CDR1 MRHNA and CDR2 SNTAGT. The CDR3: CASSPTERDSYNEQFF. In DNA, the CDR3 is TGTGCCAGCAGTCCCACGGAGCGGGACTCCTACAATGAGCAGTTCTTC.

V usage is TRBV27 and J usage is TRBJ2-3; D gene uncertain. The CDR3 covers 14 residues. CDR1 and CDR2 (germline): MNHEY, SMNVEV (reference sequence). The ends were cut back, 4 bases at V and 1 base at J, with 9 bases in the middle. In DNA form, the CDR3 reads TGTGCCAGCAGTTCGGAGTTACGCACAGATACGCAGTATTTT. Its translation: CASSSELRTDTQYF.

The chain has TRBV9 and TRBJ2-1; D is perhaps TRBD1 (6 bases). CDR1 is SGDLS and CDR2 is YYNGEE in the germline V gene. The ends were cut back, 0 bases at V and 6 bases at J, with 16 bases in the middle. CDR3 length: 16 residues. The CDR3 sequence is CASSVGSGDSFNEQFF. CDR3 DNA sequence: TGTGCCAGCAGCGTAGGCTCAGGGGATAGTTTCAATGAGCAGTTCTTC.

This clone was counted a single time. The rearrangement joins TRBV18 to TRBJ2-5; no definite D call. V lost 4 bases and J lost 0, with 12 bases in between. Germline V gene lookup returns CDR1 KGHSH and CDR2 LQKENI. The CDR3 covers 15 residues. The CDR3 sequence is CASSRIGRNQETQYF. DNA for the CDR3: TGTGCCAGCTCACGGATTGGGCGGAACCAAGAGACCCAGTACTTC.

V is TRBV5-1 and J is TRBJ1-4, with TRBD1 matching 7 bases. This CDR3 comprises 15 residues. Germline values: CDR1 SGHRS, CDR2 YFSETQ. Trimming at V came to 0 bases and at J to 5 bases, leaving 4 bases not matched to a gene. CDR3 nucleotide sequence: TGCGCCAGCAGCTTGGAGGGGGCCCCCAATGAAAAACTGTTTTTT. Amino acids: CASSLEGAPNEKLFF.

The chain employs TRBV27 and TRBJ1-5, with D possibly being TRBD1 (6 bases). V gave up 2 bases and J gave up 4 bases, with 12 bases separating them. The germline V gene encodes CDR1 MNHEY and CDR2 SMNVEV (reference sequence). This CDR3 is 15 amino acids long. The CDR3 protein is CASSLSTGTNQPQHF. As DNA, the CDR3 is TGTGCCAGCAGTTTAAGCACAGGGACGAATCAGCCCCAGCATTTT.

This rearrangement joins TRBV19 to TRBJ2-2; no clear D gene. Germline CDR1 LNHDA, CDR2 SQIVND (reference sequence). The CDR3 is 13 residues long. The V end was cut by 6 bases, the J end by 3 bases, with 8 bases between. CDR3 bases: TGTGCCAGTAGCACAGCGTACACCGGGGAGCTGTTTTTT. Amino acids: CASSTAYTGELFF.

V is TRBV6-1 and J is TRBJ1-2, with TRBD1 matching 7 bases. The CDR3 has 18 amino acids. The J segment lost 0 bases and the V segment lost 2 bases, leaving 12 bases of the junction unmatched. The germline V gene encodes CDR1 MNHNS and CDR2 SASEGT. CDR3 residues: CASSEPMGRRGSNYGYTF. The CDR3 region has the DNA TGTGCCAGCAGTGAACCCATGGGTCGCAGGGGGTCTAACTATGGCTACACCTTC.